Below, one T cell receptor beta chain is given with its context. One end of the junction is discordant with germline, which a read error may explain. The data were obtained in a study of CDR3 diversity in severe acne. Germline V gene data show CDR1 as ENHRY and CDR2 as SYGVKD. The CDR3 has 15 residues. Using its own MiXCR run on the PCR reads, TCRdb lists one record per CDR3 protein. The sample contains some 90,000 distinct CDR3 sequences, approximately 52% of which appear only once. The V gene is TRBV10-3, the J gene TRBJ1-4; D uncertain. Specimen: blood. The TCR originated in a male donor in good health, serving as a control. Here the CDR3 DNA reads TGTGCCAGCAGTTACTCACCAGGCCGTAATGAAAAACTGTTTTTT. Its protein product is CASSYSPGRNEKLFF.